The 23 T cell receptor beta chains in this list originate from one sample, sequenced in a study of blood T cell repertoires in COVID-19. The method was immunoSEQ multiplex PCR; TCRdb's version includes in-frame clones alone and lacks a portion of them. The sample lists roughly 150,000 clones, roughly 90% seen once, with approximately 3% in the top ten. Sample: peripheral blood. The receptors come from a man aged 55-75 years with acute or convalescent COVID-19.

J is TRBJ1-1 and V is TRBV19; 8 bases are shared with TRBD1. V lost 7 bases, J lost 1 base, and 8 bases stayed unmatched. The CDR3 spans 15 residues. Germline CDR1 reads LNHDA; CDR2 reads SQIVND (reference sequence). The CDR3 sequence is CASIGRGRANTEAFF. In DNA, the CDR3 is TGTGCCAGTATTGGCAGGGGGCGCGCGAACACTGAAGCTTTCTTT.

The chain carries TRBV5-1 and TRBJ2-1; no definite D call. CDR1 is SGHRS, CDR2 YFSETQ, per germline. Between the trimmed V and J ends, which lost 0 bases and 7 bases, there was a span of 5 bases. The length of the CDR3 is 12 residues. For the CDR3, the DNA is TGCGCCAGCAGCTTGGCTCTGAATGAGCAGTTCTTC. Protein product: CASSLALNEQFF.

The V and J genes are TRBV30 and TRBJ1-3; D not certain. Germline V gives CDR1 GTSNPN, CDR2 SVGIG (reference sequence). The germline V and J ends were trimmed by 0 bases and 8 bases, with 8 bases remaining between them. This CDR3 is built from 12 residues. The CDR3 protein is CAWSVQRHTIYF. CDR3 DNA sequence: TGTGCCTGGAGTGTGCAGCGACACACCATATATTTT.

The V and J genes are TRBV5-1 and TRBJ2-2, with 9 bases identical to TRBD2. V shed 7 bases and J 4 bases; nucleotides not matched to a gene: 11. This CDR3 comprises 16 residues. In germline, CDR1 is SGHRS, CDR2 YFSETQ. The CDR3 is CASGDGRGGPTGELFF. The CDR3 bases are TGCGCCAGCGGCGACGGGCGGGGGGGACCCACCGGGGAGCTGTTTTTT.

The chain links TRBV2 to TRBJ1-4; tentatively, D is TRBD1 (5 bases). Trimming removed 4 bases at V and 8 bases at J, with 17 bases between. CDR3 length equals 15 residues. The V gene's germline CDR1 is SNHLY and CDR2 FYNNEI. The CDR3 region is CASSGMGQRGEKLFF. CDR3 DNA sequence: TGTGCCAGCAGTGGGATGGGGCAAAGGGGCGAAAAACTGTTTTTT. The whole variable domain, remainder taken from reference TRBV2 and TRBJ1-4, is EPEVTQTPSHQVTQMGQEVILRCVPISNHLYFYWYRQILGQKVEFLVSFYNNEISEKSEIFDDQFSVERPDGSNFTLKIRSTKLEDSAMYFCASSGMGQRGEKLFFGSGTQLSVL.

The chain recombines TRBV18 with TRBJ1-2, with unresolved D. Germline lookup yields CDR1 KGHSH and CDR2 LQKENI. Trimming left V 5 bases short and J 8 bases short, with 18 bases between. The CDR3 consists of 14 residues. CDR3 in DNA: TGTGCCAGCTCATCTTCGCGAGGAATCGGCGGCTACACCTTC. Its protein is CASSSSRGIGGYTF.

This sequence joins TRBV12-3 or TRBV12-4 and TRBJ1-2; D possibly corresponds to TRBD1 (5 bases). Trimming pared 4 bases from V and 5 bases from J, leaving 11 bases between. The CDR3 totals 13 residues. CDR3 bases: TGTGCCAGCAGTTCACCCGGGGGGTATGGCTACACCTTC. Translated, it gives CASSSPGGYGYTF.

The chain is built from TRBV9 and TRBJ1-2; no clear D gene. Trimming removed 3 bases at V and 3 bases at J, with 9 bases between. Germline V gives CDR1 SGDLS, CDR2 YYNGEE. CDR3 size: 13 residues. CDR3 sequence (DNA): TGTGCCAGCAGCGCAGGCCACGACTATGGCTACACCTTC. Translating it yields CASSAGHDYGYTF.

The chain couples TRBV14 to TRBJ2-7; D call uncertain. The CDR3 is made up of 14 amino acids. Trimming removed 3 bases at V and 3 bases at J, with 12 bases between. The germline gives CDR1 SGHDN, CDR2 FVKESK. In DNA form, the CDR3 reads TGTGCCAGCAGCCAGGGTCGAGGAATCTACGAGCAGTACTTC. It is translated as CASSQGRGIYEQYF.

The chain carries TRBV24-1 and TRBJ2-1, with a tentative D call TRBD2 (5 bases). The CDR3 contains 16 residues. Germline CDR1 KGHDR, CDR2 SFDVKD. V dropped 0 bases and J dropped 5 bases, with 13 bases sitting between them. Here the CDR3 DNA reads TGTGCCACCAGTGATTTGTCGGACCGGGATAACAATGAGCAGTTCTTC. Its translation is CATSDLSDRDNNEQFF.

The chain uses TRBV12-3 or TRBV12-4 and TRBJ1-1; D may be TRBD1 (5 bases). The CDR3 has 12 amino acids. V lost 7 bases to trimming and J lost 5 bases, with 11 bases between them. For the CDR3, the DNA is TGTGCCAGCACTCCGGGGGGGACTGAAGCTTTCTTT. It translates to CASTPGGTEAFF.

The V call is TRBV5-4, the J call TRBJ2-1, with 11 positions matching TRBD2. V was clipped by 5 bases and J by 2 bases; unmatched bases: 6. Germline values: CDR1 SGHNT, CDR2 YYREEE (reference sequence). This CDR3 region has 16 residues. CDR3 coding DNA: TGTGCCAGCAGTTTAGCGGGGGGGCCTACCTACAATGAGCAGTTCTTC. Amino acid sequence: CASSLAGGPTYNEQFF.

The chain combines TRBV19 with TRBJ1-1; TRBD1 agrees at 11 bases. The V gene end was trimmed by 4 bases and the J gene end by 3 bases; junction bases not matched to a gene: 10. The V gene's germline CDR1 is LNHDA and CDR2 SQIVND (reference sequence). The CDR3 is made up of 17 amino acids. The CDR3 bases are TGTGCCAGTAGTAGTCTATTAGAGGGACAGGGGGACACTGAAGCTTTCTTT. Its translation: CASSSLLEGQGDTEAFF.

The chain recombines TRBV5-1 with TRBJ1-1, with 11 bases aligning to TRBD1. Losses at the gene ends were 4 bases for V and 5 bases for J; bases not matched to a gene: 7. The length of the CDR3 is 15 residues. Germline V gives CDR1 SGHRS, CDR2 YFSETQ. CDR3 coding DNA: TGCGCCAGCAGCCAGTTCGGGACAGGGGGAACTGAAGCTTTCTTT. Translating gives CASSQFGTGGTEAFF.

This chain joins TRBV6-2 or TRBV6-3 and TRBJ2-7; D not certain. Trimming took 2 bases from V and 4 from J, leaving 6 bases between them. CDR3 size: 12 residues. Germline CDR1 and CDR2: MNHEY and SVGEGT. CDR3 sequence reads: CASSYTHYEQYF. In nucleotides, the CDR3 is TGTGCCAGCAGTTACACTCATTACGAGCAGTACTTC.

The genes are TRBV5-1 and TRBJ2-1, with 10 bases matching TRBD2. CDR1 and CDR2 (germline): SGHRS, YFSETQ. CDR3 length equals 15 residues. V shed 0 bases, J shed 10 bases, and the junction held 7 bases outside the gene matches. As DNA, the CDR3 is TGCGCCAGCAGCTTGGCAGCGGGGGGGCTCAGGGAGCAGTTCTTC. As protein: CASSLAAGGLREQFF.

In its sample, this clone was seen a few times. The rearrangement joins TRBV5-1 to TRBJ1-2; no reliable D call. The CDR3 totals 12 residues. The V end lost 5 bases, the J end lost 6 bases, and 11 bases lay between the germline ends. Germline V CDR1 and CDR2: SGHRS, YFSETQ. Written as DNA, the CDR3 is TGCGCCAGCAGAATTGGCAGTGATGGCTACACCTTC. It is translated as CASRIGSDGYTF.

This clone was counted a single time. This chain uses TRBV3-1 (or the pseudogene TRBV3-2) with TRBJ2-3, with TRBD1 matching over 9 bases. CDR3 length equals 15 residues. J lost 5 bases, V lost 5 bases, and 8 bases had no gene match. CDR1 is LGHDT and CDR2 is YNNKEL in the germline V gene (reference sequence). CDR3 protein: CASSCPGTGIDTQYF. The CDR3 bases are TGTGCCAGCAGCTGTCCCGGGACAGGGATAGATACGCAGTATTTT.

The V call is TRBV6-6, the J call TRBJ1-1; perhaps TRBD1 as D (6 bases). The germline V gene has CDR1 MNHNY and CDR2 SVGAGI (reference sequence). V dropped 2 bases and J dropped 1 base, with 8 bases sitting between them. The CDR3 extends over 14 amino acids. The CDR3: CASSYGRGNTEAFF. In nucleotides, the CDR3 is TGTGCCAGCAGTTACGGCAGGGGGAACACTGAAGCTTTCTTT.

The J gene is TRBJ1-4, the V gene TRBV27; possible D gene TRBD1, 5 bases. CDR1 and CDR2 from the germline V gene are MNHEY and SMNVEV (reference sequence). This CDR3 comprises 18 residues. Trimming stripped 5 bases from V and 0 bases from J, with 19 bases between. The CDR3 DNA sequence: TGTGCCAGCAGTCCACGTCGGGGGGGATTAGCAACTAATGAAAAACTGTTTTTT. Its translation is CASSPRRGGLATNEKLFF.

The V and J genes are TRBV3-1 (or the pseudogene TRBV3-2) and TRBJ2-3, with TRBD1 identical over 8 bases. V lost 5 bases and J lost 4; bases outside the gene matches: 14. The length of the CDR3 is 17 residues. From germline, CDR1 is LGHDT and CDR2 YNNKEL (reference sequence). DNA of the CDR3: TGTGCCAGCAGCTTTACAAGAATTGGACAGGGCGCAGATACGCAGTATTTT. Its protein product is CASSFTRIGQGADTQYF.

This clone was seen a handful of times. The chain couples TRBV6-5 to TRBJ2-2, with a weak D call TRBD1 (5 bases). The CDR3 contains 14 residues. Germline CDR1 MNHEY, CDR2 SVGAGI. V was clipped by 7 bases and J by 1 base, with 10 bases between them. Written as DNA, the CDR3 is TGTGCCAGCAAGACAGCTAAGAACACCGGGGAGCTGTTTTTT. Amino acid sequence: CASKTAKNTGELFF.

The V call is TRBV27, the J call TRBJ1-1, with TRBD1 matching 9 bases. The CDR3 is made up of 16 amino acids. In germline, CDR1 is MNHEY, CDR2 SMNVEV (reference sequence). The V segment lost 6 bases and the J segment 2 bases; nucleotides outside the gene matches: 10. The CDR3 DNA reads TGTGCCAGCAGCCTAACAGGGGGCTGGGGAAACACTGAAGCTTTCTTT. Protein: CASSLTGGWGNTEAFF.